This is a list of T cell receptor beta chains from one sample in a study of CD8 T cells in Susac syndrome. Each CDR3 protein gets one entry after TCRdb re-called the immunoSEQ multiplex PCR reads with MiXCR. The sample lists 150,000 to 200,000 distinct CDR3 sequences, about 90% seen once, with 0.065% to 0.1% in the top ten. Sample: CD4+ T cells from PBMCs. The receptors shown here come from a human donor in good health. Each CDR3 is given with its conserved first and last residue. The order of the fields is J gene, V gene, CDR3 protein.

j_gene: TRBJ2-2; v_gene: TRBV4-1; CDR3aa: CASSKGILRGTNTGELFF
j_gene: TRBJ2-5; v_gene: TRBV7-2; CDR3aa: CASRFLAGIQETQYF
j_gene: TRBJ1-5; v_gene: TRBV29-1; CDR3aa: CSVVGGRNQPQHF
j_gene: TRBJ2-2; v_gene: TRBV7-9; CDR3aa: CASSRAPQGTGELFF
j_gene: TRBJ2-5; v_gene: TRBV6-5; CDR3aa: CASSYSIPGNTQETQYF
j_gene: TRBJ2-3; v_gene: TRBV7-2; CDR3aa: CASSRTSGGTDTQYF
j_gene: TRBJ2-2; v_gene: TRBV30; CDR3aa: CAWNPGSTGELFF
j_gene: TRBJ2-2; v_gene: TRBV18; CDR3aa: CASSPRVGNTGELFF
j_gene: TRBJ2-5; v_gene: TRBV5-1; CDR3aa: CASRDRMQETQYF
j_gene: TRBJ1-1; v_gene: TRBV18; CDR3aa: CASSLRGQTEAFF
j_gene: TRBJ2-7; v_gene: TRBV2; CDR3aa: CASRENYEQYF
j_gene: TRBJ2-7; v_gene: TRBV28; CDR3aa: CASSIRRGKYEQYF
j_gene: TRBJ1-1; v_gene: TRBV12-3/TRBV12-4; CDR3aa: CASSFRATANTEAFF
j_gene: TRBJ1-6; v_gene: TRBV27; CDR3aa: CASSPRDSPLHF
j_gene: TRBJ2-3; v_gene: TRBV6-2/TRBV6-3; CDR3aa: CASSRGFSTDTQYF
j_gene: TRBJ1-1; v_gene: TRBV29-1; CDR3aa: CSVVRALNTEAFF